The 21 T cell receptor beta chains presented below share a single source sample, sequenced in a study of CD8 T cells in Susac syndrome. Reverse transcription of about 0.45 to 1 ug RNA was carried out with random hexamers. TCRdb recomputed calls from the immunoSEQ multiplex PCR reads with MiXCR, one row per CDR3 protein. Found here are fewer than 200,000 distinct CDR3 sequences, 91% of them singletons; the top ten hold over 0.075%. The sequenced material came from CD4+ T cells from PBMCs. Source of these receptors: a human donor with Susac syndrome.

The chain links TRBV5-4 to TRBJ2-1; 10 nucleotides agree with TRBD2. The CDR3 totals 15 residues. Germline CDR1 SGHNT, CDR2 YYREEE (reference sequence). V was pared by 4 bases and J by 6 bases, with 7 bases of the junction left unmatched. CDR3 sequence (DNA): TGTGCCAGCAGCGTGGACGGACTAGCGGCCAATGAGCAGTTCTTC. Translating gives CASSVDGLAANEQFF.

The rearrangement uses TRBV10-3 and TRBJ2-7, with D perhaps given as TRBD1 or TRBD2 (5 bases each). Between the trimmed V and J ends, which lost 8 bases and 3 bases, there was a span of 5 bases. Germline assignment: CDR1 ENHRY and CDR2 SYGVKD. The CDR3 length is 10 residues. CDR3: CAIGGYEQYF. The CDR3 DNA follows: TGTGCCATCGGGGGCTACGAGCAGTACTTC.

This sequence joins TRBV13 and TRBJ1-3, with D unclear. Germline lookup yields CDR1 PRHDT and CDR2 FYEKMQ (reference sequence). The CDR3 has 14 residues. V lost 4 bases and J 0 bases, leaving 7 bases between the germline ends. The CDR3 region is CASSSRSSGNTIYF. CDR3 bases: TGTGCCAGCAGCTCCAGGAGCTCTGGAAACACCATATATTTT.

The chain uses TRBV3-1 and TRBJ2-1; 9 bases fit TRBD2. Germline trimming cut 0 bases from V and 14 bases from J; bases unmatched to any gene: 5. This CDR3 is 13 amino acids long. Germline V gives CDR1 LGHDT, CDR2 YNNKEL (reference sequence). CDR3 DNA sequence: TGTGCCAGCAGCCAAGATTTTCTAGCGGGGAAGTTCTTC. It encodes CASSQDFLAGKFF.

Written as DNA, the CDR3 is TGCGCCAGCAGAAGCGCGGCGGTTGAGACCCAGTACTTC. Amino acids: CASRSAAVETQYF. This chain connects TRBV4-1 to TRBJ2-5; D not resolved. V dropped 6 bases and J dropped 5 bases, with 13 bases sitting between them. CDR3 size: 13 residues. Looked up from germline, CDR1 is MGHRA and CDR2 is YSYEKL.

CDR3 nucleotide sequence: TGTGCCAGCAGCCTAGCGGGGGTGGGCACAGATACGCAGTATTTT. Translation: CASSLAGVGTDTQYF. This chain joins TRBV2 and TRBJ2-3; 10 bases map to TRBD2. The V segment lost 6 bases and the J segment 1 base; nucleotides outside the gene matches: 4. The V gene's germline CDR1 is SNHLY and CDR2 FYNNEI. This CDR3 has 15 amino acids. The complete variable domain, with remaining parts taken from reference TRBV2 and TRBJ2-3, reads EPEVTQTPSHQVTQMGQEVILRCVPISNHLYFYWYRQILGQKVEFLVSFYNNEISEKSEIFDDQFSVERPDGSNFTLKIRSTKLEDSAMYFCASSLAGVGTDTQYFGPGTRLTVL.

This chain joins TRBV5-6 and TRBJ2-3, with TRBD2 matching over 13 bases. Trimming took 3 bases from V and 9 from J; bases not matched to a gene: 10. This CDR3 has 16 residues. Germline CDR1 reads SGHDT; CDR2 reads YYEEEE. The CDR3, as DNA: TGTGCCAGCAGCTGGTGGACTAGCGGGAGTGACCTAACGCAGTATTTT. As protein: CASSWWTSGSDLTQYF.

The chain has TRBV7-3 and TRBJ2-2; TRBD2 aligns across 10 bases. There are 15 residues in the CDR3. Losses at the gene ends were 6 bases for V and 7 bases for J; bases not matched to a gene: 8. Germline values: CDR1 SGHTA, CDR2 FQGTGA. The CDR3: CASRMGTSDGGELFF. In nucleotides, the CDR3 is TGTGCCAGCAGAATGGGGACTAGCGACGGCGGGGAGCTGTTTTTT. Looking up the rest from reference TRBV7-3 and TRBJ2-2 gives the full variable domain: GAGVSQTPSNKVTEKGKYVELRCDPISGHTALYWYRQSLGQGPEFLIYFQGTGAADDSGLPNDRFFAVRPEGSVSTLKIQRTERGDSAVYLCASRMGTSDGGELFFGEGSRLTVL.

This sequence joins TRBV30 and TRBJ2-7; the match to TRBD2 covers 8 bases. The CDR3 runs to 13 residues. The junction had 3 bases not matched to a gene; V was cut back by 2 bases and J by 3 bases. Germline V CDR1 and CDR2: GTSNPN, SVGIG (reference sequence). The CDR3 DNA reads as TGTGCCTGGAGTCGTAGCGGGATCTACGAGCAGTACTTC. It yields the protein CAWSRSGIYEQYF.

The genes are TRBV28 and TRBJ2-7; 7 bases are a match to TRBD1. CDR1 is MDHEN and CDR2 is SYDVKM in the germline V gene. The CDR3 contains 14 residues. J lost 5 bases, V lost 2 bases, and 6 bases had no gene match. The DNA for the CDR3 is TGTGCCAGCAGTTTAGGGTACAGGGGAAACGAGCAGTACTTC. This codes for CASSLGYRGNEQYF.

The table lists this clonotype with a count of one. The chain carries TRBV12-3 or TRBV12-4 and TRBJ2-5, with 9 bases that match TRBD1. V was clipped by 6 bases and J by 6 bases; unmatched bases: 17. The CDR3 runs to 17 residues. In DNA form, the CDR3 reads TGTGCCAGCAGCCCCCTCGGTATCGGCGGACAGGGGAAGACCCAGTACTTC. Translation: CASSPLGIGGQGKTQYF.

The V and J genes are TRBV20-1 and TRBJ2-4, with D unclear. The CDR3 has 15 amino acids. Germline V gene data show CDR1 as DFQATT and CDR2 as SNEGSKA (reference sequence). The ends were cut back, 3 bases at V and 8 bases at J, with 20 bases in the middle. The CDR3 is CSASWLGFGLDIQYF. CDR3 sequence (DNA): TGCAGTGCTAGTTGGCTAGGATTCGGGCTTGACATTCAGTACTTC.

The chain's CDR3 is CASALGQGLGEQFF. CDR3 nucleotide sequence: TGTGCCAGCGCCCTCGGACAGGGCTTAGGTGAGCAGTTCTTC. The chain employs TRBV7-3 and TRBJ2-1; 8 bases agree with TRBD1. The germline V gene has CDR1 SGHTA and CDR2 FQGTGA. The CDR3 is 14 residues long. J was trimmed by 9 bases and V by 8 bases; bases with no gene match: 12.

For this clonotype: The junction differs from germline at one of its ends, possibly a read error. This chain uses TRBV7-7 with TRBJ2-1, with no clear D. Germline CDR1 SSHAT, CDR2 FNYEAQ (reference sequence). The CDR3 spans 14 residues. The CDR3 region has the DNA TGTGCTAGCAGCTTAGTTGGGCCTACGGATGAGCAGTTCTTC. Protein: CASSLVGPTDEQFF.

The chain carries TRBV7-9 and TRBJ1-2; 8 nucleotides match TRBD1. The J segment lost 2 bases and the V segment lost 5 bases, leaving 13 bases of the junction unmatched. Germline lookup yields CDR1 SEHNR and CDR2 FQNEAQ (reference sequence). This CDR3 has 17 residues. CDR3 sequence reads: CASSRMLGQGSNYGYTF. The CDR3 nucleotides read TGTGCCAGCAGCCGTATGCTCGGACAGGGATCCAACTATGGCTACACCTTC. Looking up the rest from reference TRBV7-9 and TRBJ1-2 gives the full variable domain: DTGVSQNPRHKITKRGQNVTFRCDPISEHNRLYWYRQTLGQGPEFLTYFQNEAQLEKSRLLSDRFSAERPKGSFSTLEIQRTEQGDSAMYLCASSRMLGQGSNYGYTFGSGTRLTVV.

Here the CDR3 reads CASSVDRLRSNEQFF. CDR3 DNA: TGTGCCAGCAGTGTGGACCGCTTGCGGTCCAATGAGCAGTTCTTC. The chain uses TRBV27 and TRBJ2-1, with D uncertain. This CDR3 region has 15 residues. Trimming left V 5 bases short and J 6 bases short, with 17 bases between. Per the germline V gene, CDR1 is MNHEY and CDR2 is SMNVEV (reference sequence).

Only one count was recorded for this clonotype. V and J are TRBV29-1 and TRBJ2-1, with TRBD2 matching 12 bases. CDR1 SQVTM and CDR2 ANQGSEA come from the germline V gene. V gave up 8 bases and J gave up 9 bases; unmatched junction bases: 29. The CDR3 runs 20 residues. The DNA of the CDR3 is TGCAGCTTTAACTTACAGGGAAGAAGGCTAGCGGGAGGGCGAGGGGGTGAGCAGTTCTTC. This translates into CSFNLQGRRLAGGRGGEQFF.

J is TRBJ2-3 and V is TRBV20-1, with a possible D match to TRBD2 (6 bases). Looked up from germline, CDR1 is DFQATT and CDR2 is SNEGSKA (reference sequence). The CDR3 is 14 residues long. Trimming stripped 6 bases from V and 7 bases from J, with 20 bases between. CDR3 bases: TGCAGTGCCGAAGGCCCCATTAGCGGTAATACGCAGTATTTT. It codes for CSAEGPISGNTQYF.

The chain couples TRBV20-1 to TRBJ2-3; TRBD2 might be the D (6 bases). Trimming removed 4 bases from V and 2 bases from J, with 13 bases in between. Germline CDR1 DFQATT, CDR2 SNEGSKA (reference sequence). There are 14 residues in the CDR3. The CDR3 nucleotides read TGCAGTGCTACCGGGAGCCTGAACACAGATACGCAGTATTTT. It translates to CSATGSLNTDTQYF.

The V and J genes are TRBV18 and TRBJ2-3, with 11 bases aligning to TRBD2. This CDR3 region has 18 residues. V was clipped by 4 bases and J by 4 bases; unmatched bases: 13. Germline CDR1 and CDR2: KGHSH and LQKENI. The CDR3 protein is CASSRTSTSGGSADTQYF. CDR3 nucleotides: TGTGCCAGCTCACGGACAAGCACTAGCGGGGGATCGGCAGATACGCAGTATTTT.

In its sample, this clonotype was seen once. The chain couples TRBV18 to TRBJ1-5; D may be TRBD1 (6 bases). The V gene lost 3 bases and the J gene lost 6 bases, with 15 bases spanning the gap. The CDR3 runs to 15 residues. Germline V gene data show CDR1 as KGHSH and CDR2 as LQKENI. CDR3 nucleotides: TGTGCCAGCTCACCGCCTACAGGGATGGGTCAGCCCCAGCATTTT. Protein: CASSPPTGMGQPQHF.